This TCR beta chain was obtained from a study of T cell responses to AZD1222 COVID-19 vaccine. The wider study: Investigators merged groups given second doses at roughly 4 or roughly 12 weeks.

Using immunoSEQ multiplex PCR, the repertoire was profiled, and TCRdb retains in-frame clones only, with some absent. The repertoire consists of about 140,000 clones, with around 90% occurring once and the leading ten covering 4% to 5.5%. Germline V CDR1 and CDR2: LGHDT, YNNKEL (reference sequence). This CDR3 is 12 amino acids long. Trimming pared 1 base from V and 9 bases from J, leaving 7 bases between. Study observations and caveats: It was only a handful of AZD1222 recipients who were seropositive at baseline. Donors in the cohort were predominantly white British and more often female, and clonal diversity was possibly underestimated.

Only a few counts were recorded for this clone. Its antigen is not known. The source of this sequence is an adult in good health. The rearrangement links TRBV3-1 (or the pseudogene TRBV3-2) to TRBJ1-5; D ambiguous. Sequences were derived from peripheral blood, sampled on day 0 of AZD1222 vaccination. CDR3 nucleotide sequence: TGTGCCAGCAGCCAAGGGATTGCGCCCCAGCATTTT. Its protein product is CASSQGIAPQHF.